This T cell receptor (beta chain) came from a study of blood T cell repertoires in COVID-19. Study overall: Researchers got acute and convalescent COVID-19 samples from the United States, Italy and Spain.

This CDR3 comprises 16 residues. The germline CDR1 and CDR2 sequences are SGHNT and YENEEA. The V end was cut by 3 bases, the J end by 6 bases, with 18 bases between. Original handling: For nucleated cells, counts were estimated from reference gene primer amplification. Libraries were prepared by immunoSEQ multiplex PCR; TCRdb keeps only in-frame clonotypes and omits some of them. The DNA gave D and trimming, while V, J and clone size come from that table. The data show tens of thousands of clones, roughly 80% seen once. The chain combines TRBV11-3 with TRBJ2-1, with D tentatively TRBD2 (6 bases). The sequencing input was peripheral blood. The TCR sequence derives from a human donor in a cohort sampled during active COVID-19. The CDR3 protein is CASSLGLGDGVNEQFF. For the CDR3, the DNA is TGTGCCAGCAGCTTGGGACTCGGGGACGGGGTCAATGAGCAGTTCTTC.